This T cell receptor (beta chain) was observed in a study of T cells in narcolepsy. Across the study: Donors had narcolepsy type 1 or type 2, or were healthy controls.

Profiling relied on immunoSEQ multiplex PCR, and the TCRdb table lists in-frame clones only, not all of them. The sample lists 30,000 to 35,000 clones, 80% to 85% occurring once. General study points: Autoreactive clonotypes reportedly recurred in blood of same and different patients, not controls. Comparing one patient's CSF and blood CD4+ clonotypes highlighted HCRT- and TRIB2-specific autoreactive clonotypes. Some memory CD4+ repertoires had no autoreactive clone sequences.

Trimming left V 1 base short and J 0 bases short, with 13 bases between. Germline V gene data show CDR1 as SGHTA and CDR2 as FQGNSA. The CDR3 length is 16 residues. Details on this clone: Its antigen is as yet unknown.

This clonotype was obtained from a human donor with narcolepsy. V and J are TRBV7-2 and TRBJ2-7; D perhaps matches TRBD2 (7 bases). Sequenced material: CD45RA- memory CD4+ T cells from PBMCs. CDR3: CASSLVGGAPSYEQYF. The CDR3 bases are TGTGCCAGCAGCTTAGTTGGGGGGGCTCCCTCCTACGAGCAGTACTTC.